The rows below give T cell receptor beta chains drawn from one sample of a study of blood T cells in healthy people across ages. One entry per CDR3 protein, called by TCRdb with MiXCR from the 5' RACE reads. Of around 1.7 million distinct CDR3 sequences listed, 28% are singletons. The sequencing sample was made of blood. The receptors derive from a woman in her 30s in good health. Both conserved end residues are part of each CDR3. A D gene is named only where the DNA matches it firmly. Not every row has a clone size; where given, it reads once, few, many or a size class.

TRBV5-1	TRBJ1-1	-	few	CASSFLDLNTEAFF	TGCGCCAGCAGCTTCCTGGACCTGAACACTGAAGCTTTCTTT
TRBV7-6	TRBJ2-4	TRBD1	few	CASSANNAQGYYNEQYF	TGTGCCAGCAGCGCCAACAATGCACAGGGGTACTACAATGAGCAGTACTTC
TRBV4-1	TRBJ2-7	-	-	CASSQDQEEVYEQYF	TGCGCCAGCAGCCAAGATCAGGAGGAAGTCTACGAGCAGTACTTC
TRBV6-2/TRBV6-3	TRBJ2-7	-	many	CASSYARDRAYEQYF	TGTGCCAGCAGTTACGCGAGAGACAGAGCCTACGAGCAGTACTTC
TRBV12-5	TRBJ2-7	-	many	CASGSLTYEQYF	TGTGCCAGCGGGTCTTTAACTTACGAGCAGTACTTC
TRBV7-9	TRBJ2-1	-	few	CASSLARDQNEQFF	TGTGCCAGCAGCTTAGCGCGGGACCAAAATGAGCAGTTCTTC
TRBV7-2	TRBJ2-1	-	-	CASSLETHYNEQFF	TGTGCCAGCAGCTTAGAGACTCACTACAATGAGCAGTTCTTC
TRBV29-1	TRBJ2-1	TRBD2	-	CSATPGLAGGYEQFF	TGCAGCGCCACGCCGGGACTAGCGGGAGGCTATGAGCAGTTCTTC
TRBV12-3/TRBV12-4	TRBJ2-1	TRBD2	many	CASSLASGGRNEQFF	TGTGCCAGCAGTTTAGCTAGCGGGGGTCGCAATGAGCAGTTCTTC
TRBV7-2	TRBJ2-2	-	-	CASSFDARGELFF	TGTGCCAGCAGCTTTGACGCTCGCGGGGAGCTGTTTTTT
TRBV21-1	TRBJ2-1	-	-	CASSKDGQGRNEQFF	TGTGCCAGCAGCAAAGATGGACAGGGAAGAAATGAGCAGTTCTTC
TRBV12-3/TRBV12-4	TRBJ1-1	-	-	CASSHYPPTGLNTEAFF	TGTGCCAGCAGCCATTACCCGCCGACAGGATTAAACACTGAAGCTTTCTTT
TRBV28	TRBJ2-7	-	many	CASSPQGTSYEQYF	TGTGCCAGCAGTCCCCAGGGCACCTCCTACGAGCAGTACTTC
TRBV3-1	TRBJ2-1	-	-	CASSQFNEQFF	TGTGCCAGCAGCCAATTCAATGAGCAGTTCTTC
TRBV12-3/TRBV12-4	TRBJ1-4	-	-	CASSHSGRNEKLFF	TGTGCCAGCAGTCACAGCGGCCGGAATGAAAAACTGTTTTTT
TRBV29-1	TRBJ1-2	-	-	CSVEGRGRNYGYTF	TGCAGCGTTGAAGGGAGGGGCAGGAACTATGGCTACACCTTC
TRBV6-6	TRBJ2-7	TRBD1	few	CASSGRDRGSEQYF	TGTGCCAGCAGTGGCCGGGACAGGGGTTCCGAGCAGTACTTC
TRBV20-1	TRBJ2-3	TRBD1	-	CSARGPRTGGSADTQYF	TGCAGTGCTAGAGGCCCCCGGACAGGGGGTTCGGCAGATACGCAGTATTTT
TRBV5-1	TRBJ1-1	TRBD1	once	CASSSRDSTGTEAFF	TGCGCCAGCAGCTCTCGGGACAGTACGGGCACTGAAGCTTTCTTT
TRBV7-8	TRBJ1-5	-	few	CASSLVALGNQPQHF	TGTGCCAGCAGCTTAGTCGCGTTGGGCAATCAGCCCCAGCATTTT